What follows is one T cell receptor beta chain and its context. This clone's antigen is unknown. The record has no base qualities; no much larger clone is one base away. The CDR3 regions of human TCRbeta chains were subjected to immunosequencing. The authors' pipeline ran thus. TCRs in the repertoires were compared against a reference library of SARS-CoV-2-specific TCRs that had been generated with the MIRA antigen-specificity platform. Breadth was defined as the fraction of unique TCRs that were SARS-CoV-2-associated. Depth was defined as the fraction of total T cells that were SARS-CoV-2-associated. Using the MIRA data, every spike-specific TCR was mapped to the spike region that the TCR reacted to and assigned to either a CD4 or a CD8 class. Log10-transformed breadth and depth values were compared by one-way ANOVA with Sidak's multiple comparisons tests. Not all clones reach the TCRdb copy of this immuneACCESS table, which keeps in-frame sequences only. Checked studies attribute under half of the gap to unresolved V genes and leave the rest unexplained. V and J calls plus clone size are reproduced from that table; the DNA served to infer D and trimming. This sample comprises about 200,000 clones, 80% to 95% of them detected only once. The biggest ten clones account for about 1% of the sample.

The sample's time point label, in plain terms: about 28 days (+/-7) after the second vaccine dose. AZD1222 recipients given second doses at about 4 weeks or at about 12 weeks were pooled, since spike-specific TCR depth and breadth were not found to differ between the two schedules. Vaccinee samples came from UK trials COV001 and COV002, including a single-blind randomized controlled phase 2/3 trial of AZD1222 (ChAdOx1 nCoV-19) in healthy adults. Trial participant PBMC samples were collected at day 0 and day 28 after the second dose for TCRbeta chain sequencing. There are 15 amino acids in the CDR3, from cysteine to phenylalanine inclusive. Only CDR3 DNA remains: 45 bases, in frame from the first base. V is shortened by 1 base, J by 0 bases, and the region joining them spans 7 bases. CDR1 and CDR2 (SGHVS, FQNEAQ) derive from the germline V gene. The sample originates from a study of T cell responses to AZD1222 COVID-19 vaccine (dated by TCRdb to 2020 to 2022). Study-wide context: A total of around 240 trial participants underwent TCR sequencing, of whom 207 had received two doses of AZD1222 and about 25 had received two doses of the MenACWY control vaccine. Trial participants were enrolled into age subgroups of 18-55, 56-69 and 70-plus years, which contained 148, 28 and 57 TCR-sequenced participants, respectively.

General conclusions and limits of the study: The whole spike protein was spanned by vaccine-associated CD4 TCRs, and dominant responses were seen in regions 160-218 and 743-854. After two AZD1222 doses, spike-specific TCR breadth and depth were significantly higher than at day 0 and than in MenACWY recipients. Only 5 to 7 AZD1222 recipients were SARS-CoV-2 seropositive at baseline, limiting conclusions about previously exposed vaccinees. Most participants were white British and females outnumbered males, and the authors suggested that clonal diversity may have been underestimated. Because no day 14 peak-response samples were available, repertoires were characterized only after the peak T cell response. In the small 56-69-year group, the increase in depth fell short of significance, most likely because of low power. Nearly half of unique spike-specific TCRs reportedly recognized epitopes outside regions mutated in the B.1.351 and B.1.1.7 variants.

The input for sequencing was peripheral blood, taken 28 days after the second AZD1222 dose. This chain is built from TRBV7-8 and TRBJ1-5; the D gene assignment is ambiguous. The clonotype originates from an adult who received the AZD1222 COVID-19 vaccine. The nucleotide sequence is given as TGTGCCAGCAGCTTAGGGACCTATAGCAATCAGCCCCAGCATTTT. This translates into CASSLGTYSNQPQHF.